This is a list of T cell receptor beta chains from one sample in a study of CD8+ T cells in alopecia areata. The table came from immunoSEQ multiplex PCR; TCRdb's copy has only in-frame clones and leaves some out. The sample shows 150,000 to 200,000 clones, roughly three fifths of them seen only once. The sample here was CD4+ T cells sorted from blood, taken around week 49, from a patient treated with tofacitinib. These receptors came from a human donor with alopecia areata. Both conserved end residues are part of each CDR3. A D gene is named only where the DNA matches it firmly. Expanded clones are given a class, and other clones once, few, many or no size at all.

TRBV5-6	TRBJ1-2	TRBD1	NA	CASSLGARQGRGYTF	TGTGCCAGCAGCTTAGGAGCGCGACAGGGGCGCGGCTACACCTTC
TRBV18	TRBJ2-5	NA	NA	CASSTTMGETQYF	TGTGCCAGCTCAACGACGATGGGGGAGACCCAGTACTTC
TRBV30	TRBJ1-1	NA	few	CAWSGGGEGAFF	TGTGCCTGGAGTGGTGGGGGGGAAGGAGCTTTCTTT
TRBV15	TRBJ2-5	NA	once	CATSRERETQYF	TGTGCCACCAGCAGAGAGCGTGAGACCCAGTACTTC
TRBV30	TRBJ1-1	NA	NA	CAWDWDFENTEAFF	TGTGCCTGGGACTGGGACTTCGAGAACACTGAAGCTTTCTTT
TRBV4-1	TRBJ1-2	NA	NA	CASSQGDSYGYTF	TGCGCCAGCAGCCAAGGGGACTCTTATGGCTACACCTTC
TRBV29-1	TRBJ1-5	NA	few	CSVGQGINQPQHF	TGCAGCGTTGGTCAGGGGATCAATCAGCCCCAGCATTTT
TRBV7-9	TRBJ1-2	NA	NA	CASSPNREAYTF	TGTGCCAGCAGCCCAAACCGGGAAGCCTACACCTTC
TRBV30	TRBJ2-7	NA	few	CAWSGNYEQYF	TGTGCCTGGAGTGGGAATTACGAGCAGTACTTC
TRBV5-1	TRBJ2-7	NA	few	CASSIMIGGLSYEQYF	TGCGCCAGCAGCATAATGATCGGGGGCCTTTCCTACGAGCAGTACTTC
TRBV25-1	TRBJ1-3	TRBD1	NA	CASSSPGQDGNTIYF	TGTGCCAGCAGTTCACCGGGACAGGACGGAAACACCATATATTTT
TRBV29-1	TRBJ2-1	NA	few	CSVPPLRGDYNEQFF	TGCAGCGTCCCCCCGTTAAGGGGGGACTACAATGAGCAGTTCTTC
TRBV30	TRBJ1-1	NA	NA	CAWSVGGWGNTEAFF	TGTGCCTGGAGTGTAGGAGGTTGGGGGAACACTGAAGCTTTCTTT
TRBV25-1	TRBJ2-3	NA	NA	CASSSGVPQYF	TGTGCCAGCAGCTCAGGGGTTCCGCAGTATTTT
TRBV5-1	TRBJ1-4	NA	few	CASSSGLEEKLFF	TGCGCCAGCAGCTCGGGACTTGAGGAAAAACTGTTTTTT
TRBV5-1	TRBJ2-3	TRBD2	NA	CASSLRGVRRDTQYF	TGCGCCAGCAGCTTGCGGGGGGTTCGGAGAGATACGCAGTATTTT
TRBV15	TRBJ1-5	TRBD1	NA	CATSGTGGNQPQHF	TGTGCCACCAGCGGGACAGGCGGAAATCAGCCCCAGCATTTT
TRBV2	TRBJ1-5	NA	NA	CASSPWVVGGQPQHF	TGTGCCAGCAGCCCTTGGGTTGTGGGCGGTCAGCCCCAGCATTTT
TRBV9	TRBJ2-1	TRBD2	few	CASSPRRQLAGGWNEQFF	TGTGCCAGCAGCCCGCGGAGACAACTAGCGGGGGGGTGGAATGAGCAGTTCTTC
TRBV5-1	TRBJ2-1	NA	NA	CASSLNNRAVNEQFF	TGCGCCAGCAGCTTAAACAACAGGGCCGTAAATGAGCAGTTCTTC
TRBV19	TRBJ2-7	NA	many	CASSSGANEQYF	TGTGCCAGTAGTAGCGGGGCCAACGAGCAGTACTTC
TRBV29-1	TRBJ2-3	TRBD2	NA	CSVEIVSGPTSTDTQYF	TGCAGCGTTGAGATTGTTAGCGGGCCAACTAGCACAGATACGCAGTATTTT
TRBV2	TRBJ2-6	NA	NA	CASSPGANVLTF	TGTGCCAGCAGCCCTGGGGCCAACGTCCTGACTTTC
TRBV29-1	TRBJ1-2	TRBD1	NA	CSAIRGHSNYGYTF	TGCAGCGCAATCAGGGGGCATTCTAACTATGGCTACACCTTC
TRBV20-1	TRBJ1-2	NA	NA	CSASGDYGYTF	TGCAGTGCTAGTGGGGACTATGGCTACACCTTC
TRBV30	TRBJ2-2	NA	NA	CAWSVKATGELFF	TGTGCCTGGAGTGTAAAGGCCACCGGGGAGCTGTTTTTT
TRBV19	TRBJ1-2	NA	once	CASSIRAGYGYTF	TGTGCCAGTAGTATAAGGGCAGGCTATGGCTACACCTTC
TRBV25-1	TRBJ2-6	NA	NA	CASSGLGSSGANVLTF	TGTGCCAGCAGTGGTTTGGGATCTTCGGGGGCCAACGTCCTGACTTTC
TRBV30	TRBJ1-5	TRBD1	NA	CAWAGGDNQPQHF	TGTGCCTGGGCAGGGGGGGACAATCAGCCCCAGCATTTT
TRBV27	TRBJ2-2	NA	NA	CASSSKITGELFF	TGTGCCAGCAGTTCCAAAATCACCGGGGAGCTGTTTTTT
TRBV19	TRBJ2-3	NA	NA	CASSAPGRDPTDTQYF	TGTGCCAGTTCGGCCCCGGGAAGGGACCCCACAGATACGCAGTATTTT
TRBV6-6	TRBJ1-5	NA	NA	CASSYSRESNQPQHF	TGTGCCAGCAGTTACTCGAGGGAAAGCAATCAGCCCCAGCATTTT
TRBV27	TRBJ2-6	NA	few	CASSLLGSGANVLTF	TGTGCCAGCAGTCTATTGGGCTCTGGGGCCAACGTCCTGACTTTC
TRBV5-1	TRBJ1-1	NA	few	CASSLRPDGEAFF	TGCGCCAGCAGCCTGCGCCCGGACGGTGAAGCTTTCTTT
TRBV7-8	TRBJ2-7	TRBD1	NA	CASSPVGTGPQYF	TGTGCCAGCAGCCCTGTGGGGACAGGTCCACAGTACTTC
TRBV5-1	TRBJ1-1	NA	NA	CASSLIQNSGEAFF	TGCGCCAGCAGCTTGATTCAGAACTCTGGGGAAGCTTTCTTT
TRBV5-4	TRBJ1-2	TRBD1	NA	CASSLPGQGHYGYTF	TGTGCCAGCAGTCTCCCTGGACAGGGACACTATGGCTACACCTTC
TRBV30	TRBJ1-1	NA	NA	CAWSVHGNTEAFF	TGTGCCTGGAGTGTACATGGGAACACTGAAGCTTTCTTT
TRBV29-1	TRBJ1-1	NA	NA	CSVELRRFRDTEAFF	TGCAGCGTTGAACTACGCCGATTCCGGGACACTGAAGCTTTCTTT
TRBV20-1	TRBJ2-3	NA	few	CSAQMGTQYF	TGCAGTGCCCAGATGGGTACGCAGTATTTT
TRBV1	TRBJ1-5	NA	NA	CTSSQVGQGNQPQHF	NA
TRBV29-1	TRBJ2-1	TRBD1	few	CSHSASRGSNEQFF	TGCAGCCATTCCGCCTCCAGGGGGTCTAATGAGCAGTTCTTC
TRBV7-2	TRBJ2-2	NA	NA	CASSSGWARQVTGELFF	TGTGCCAGCAGCTCTGGGTGGGCCCGACAAGTTACCGGGGAGCTGTTTTTT
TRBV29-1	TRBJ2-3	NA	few	CSVVGGTRASTDTQYF	TGCAGCGTTGTGGGAGGGACAAGAGCTAGCACAGATACGCAGTATTTT
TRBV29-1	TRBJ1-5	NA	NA	CSVLDSTNQPQHF	TGCAGCGTTTTAGACAGTACCAATCAGCCCCAGCATTTT
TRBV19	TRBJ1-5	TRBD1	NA	CASNPDRVNQPQHF	TGTGCCAGTAATCCGGACAGGGTGAATCAGCCCCAGCATTTT